The 21 T cell receptor beta chains below all came from one sample that was sequenced in a study of T cells in Graves' hyperthyroidism and ophthalmopathy. RNA transcripts provided the source from which TCR beta CDR3 regions were amplified. HTBI primers were the set used in a first-round RT-PCR of the TCR CDR3. TCRdb re-derived calls from the multiplex PCR reads in MiXCR, one entry per CDR3 protein. The sample has about 340,000 distinct CDR3 sequences; approximately 18% are singletons. The specimen sequenced was blood. The receptors come from a woman in her forties or fifties with Graves' hyperthyroidism.

This clonotype was detected ten times or more. This sequence joins TRBV5-6 and TRBJ2-5, with no clear D. Per germline, CDR1 SGHDT and CDR2 YYEEEE. The CDR3 has 14 amino acids. V was clipped by 0 bases and J by 3 bases, with 9 bases between them. In nucleotides, the CDR3 is TGTGCCAGCAGCTTGGTCACAGATAAAGAGACCCAGTACTTC. Translating it yields CASSLVTDKETQYF.

The gene calls are TRBV5-6 and TRBJ1-2; weak D call: TRBD1 (5 bases). The CDR3 is 13 amino acids. Germline CDR1 reads SGHDT; CDR2 reads YYEEEE. Trimming stripped 1 base from V and 7 bases from J, with 11 bases between. In nucleotides, the CDR3 is TGTGCCAGCAGCTTGTACGGGGGTACTGGCTACACCTTC. Protein sequence: CASSLYGGTGYTF.

The genes are TRBV7-3 and TRBJ2-2; possible D gene TRBD1, 6 bases. Trimming pared 5 bases from V and 3 bases from J, leaving 10 bases between. This CDR3 contains 14 residues. Germline V gene data show CDR1 as SGHTA and CDR2 as FQGTGA. CDR3 DNA sequence: TGTGCCAGCAGCCAACAGGGAGACACCGGGGAGCTGTTTTTT. Translation gives CASSQQGDTGELFF.

As to this clonotype: The junction departs from germline at one end; a sequencing error may be responsible. The chain combines TRBV2 with TRBJ2-3; perhaps TRBD2 as D (5 bases). The CDR3 is 18 residues long. Germline V CDR1 and CDR2: SNHLY, FYNNEI. DNA of the CDR3: TGCGCCAGCAGTGAGTCCGGACGGGAACCCGTCTTTTCGAGTACGCAGTATTTT. Amino acid sequence: CASSESGREPVFSSTQYF.

This clonotype was seen many times. The chain is built from TRBV18 and TRBJ2-7, with D maybe TRBD1 (5 bases). CDR1 is KGHSH, CDR2 LQKENI, per germline. Deletions cut 6 bases from V and 4 bases from J, with 10 bases between. The CDR3 has 12 residues. The CDR3 DNA sequence: TGTGCCAGCTCCTCTAGGGGATACGAGCAGTACTTC. Its translation: CASSSRGYEQYF.

The sample holds many counts of this clonotype. V and J are TRBV20-1 and TRBJ2-3; D is perhaps TRBD2 (6 bases). The CDR3 has 16 amino acids. V was clipped by 1 base and J by 1 base, with 15 bases between them. Germline lookup yields CDR1 DFQATT and CDR2 SNEGSKA (reference sequence). CDR3 DNA: TGCAGTGCTAGAGTGAGCGGGTCTCTAGGCACAGATACGCAGTATTTT. Its protein product is CSARVSGSLGTDTQYF.

This clonotype has a count of ten or more. This chain joins TRBV20-1 and TRBJ1-1; no firm D call. In germline, CDR1 is DFQATT, CDR2 SNEGSKA (reference sequence). The CDR3 is made up of 14 amino acids. The V end was cut by 0 bases, the J end by 2 bases, with 10 bases between. DNA for the CDR3: TGCAGTGCTAGAGATCCCGCCGGAAACACTGAAGCTTTCTTT. This encodes CSARDPAGNTEAFF.

The gene calls are TRBV4-1 and TRBJ2-7; no clear D gene. Trimming cost V 0 bases and J 3 bases, with 6 bases left between them. The CDR3 consists of 13 residues. Looked up from germline, CDR1 is MGHRA and CDR2 is YSYEKL. In nucleotides, the CDR3 is TGCGCCAGCAGCCAAGATCCCAACTACGAGCAGTACTTC. As protein: CASSQDPNYEQYF.

This clonotype occurred a few times. V gene TRBV7-2 combines with J gene TRBJ1-4; a weak D match, TRBD1 (5 bases). Germline V lookup: CDR1 SGHTA, CDR2 FQGNSA. Trimming cost V 5 bases and J 8 bases, with 15 bases left between them. The CDR3 contains 14 residues. CDR3 nucleotide sequence: TGTGCCAGCAGCGGATGGACAAGAGACGAAAAACTGTTTTTT. This codes for CASSGWTRDEKLFF. Based on the CDR3 plus reference TRBV7-2 and TRBJ1-4, the full variable domain is GAGVSQSPSNKVTEKGKDVELRCDPISGHTALYWYRQSLGQGLEFLIYFQGNSAPDKSGLPSDRFSAERTGGSVSTLTIQRTQQEDSAVYLCASSGWTRDEKLFFGSGTQLSVL.

At least ten counts were recorded for this clonotype. The V gene is TRBV2, the J gene TRBJ2-3; TRBD2 aligns across 7 bases. Losses at the gene ends were 8 bases for V and 2 bases for J; bases not matched to a gene: 13. This CDR3 is 16 amino acids long. Germline V CDR1 and CDR2: SNHLY, FYNNEI. In nucleotides, the CDR3 is TGTGCCAGCGGCCCCCTGACTAGCCGGAACACAGATACGCAGTATTTT. It specifies CASGPLTSRNTDTQYF.

In this sample, this clonotype turned up many times. The chain links TRBV6-2 or TRBV6-3 to TRBJ1-1; no clear D gene. Trimming removed 2 bases at V and 1 base at J, with 5 bases between. The CDR3 is 13 amino acids. Looked up from germline, CDR1 is MNHEY and CDR2 is SVGEGT. The CDR3 DNA reads TGTGCCAGCAGTTACGATCCGAACACTGAAGCTTTCTTT. Protein product: CASSYDPNTEAFF.

The V and J genes are TRBV20-1 and TRBJ2-7; D gene unclear. The CDR3 sequence is 10 residues long. The V gene lost 5 bases and the J gene lost 7 bases, with 9 bases spanning the gap. CDR1 and CDR2 (germline): DFQATT, SNEGSKA (reference sequence). The CDR3 region is CSALVGEQYF. Here the CDR3 DNA reads TGCAGTGCTCTTGTGGGAGAGCAGTACTTC.

This clonotype has only a few counts. This chain links TRBV7-6 with TRBJ2-1; 8 bases fit TRBD1. CDR3 length: 15 residues. The junction had 10 bases not matched to a gene; V was cut back by 4 bases and J by 8 bases. Germline V gene data show CDR1 as SGHVS and CDR2 as FNYEAQ. CDR3 in amino acids: CASSSWTGSLDEQFF. The CDR3 DNA reads as TGTGCCAGCAGCTCCTGGACAGGGAGTCTCGATGAGCAGTTCTTC.

A few counts support this clonotype. The chain joins TRBV12-5 to TRBJ2-3; no clear D. CDR1 LGHNT and CDR2 FRNRAP come from the germline V gene. The V and J ends lost 2 bases and 0 bases respectively, with 6 bases between them. CDR3 length: 14 residues. The CDR3: CASGLSASTDTQYF. CDR3 in DNA: TGTGCTAGTGGTTTGAGTGCTAGCACAGATACGCAGTATTTT.

V is TRBV30 and J is TRBJ1-2; TRBD1 matches at 7 bases. This CDR3 region has 12 residues. The germline gives CDR1 GTSNPN, CDR2 SVGIG (reference sequence). V shed 4 bases, J shed 3 bases, and the junction held 2 bases outside the gene matches. The CDR3 loop reads CAWTGTDYGYTF. In nucleotides, the CDR3 is TGTGCCTGGACAGGGACAGACTATGGCTACACCTTC.

The gene calls are TRBV27 and TRBJ1-5, with TRBD1 as a possible D gene (6 bases). The germline V and J ends were trimmed by 4 bases and 2 bases, with 12 bases remaining between them. The CDR3 sequence is 15 residues long. CDR1 MNHEY and CDR2 SMNVEV come from the germline V gene (reference sequence). The CDR3 spells CASSSNRAGNQPQHF. The DNA for the CDR3 is TGTGCCAGCAGTTCGAACAGGGCTGGCAATCAGCCCCAGCATTTT.

This clonotype was detected only a few times. The chain carries TRBV28 and TRBJ2-3; TRBD1 matches at 8 bases. The CDR3 is made up of 12 amino acids. V dropped 10 bases and J dropped 4; count of bases not matched to a gene: 4. Germline CDR1 reads MDHEN; CDR2 reads SYDVKM. The CDR3 nucleotides are TGTGCCACGGACAGGGACCCAGATACGCAGTATTTT. It encodes CATDRDPDTQYF.

The gene calls are TRBV11-2 and TRBJ1-3; a weak D match, TRBD1 (6 bases). The CDR3 has 14 amino acids. V was trimmed by 9 bases and J by 0 bases, leaving 12 bases between them. Per germline, CDR1 SGHAT and CDR2 FQNNGV. CDR3 nucleotides: TGTGCCAGTCAAACAGGGATCTCTGGAAACACCATATATTTT. It codes for CASQTGISGNTIYF.

In regard to this clonotype: A much larger clone lies a single base off, so this may be a read error. CDR3 nucleotide sequence: TGCAGCGTTGAAGATGTTACCCTCTCCTACGAGCAGTGCTTC. Translated, it gives CSVEDVTLSYEQCF. The J gene is TRBJ2-7, the V gene TRBV29-1; D uncertain. The germline V gene has CDR1 SQVTM and CDR2 ANQGSEA. CDR3 length equals 14 residues.

This clonotype has a count of ten or more. V and J are TRBV12-3 or TRBV12-4 and TRBJ1-1, with D maybe TRBD1 (6 bases). The CDR3 length is 17 residues. Trimming removed 1 base from V and 6 bases from J, with 21 bases in between. CDR3 sequence reads: CASSLGFGGRMGAEAFF. The CDR3 DNA reads as TGTGCCAGCAGTTTAGGGTTCGGGGGGCGGATGGGTGCTGAAGCTTTCTTT.

This clonotype came up many times. The chain has TRBV9 and TRBJ2-7; 8 nucleotides align to TRBD2. Germline assignment: CDR1 SGDLS and CDR2 YYNGEE. Losses at the gene ends were 1 base for V and 1 base for J; bases not matched to a gene: 4. CDR3 length equals 15 residues. CDR3 loop: CASSVSAGGSYEQYF. The CDR3 DNA reads as TGTGCCAGCAGCGTAAGCGCGGGAGGTTCCTACGAGCAGTACTTC. Using reference TRBV9 and TRBJ2-7 for the parts outside the CDR3, the full variable domain is DSGVTQTPKHLITATGQRVTLRCSPRSGDLSVYWYQQSLDQGLQFLIQYYNGEERAKGNILERFSAQQFPDLHSELNLSSLELGDSALYFCASSVSAGGSYEQYFGPGTRLTVT.